These 26 T cell receptor beta chains originate from one sample sequenced in a study of T-cell reconstitution after alpha-beta-depleted transplantation in children. TCRbeta library construction was performed incorporating unique molecular identifiers. Using its own MiXCR run on the PCR reads, TCRdb lists one record per CDR3 protein. Of about 610,000 distinct CDR3 sequences detected, 10% appear once; the ten largest clones hold 3.5% to 5%. Sample: PBMCs from the stem cell graft donor, taken from the stem cell graft. These receptors were collected from a human donor who donated a stem cell graft to a child with acute myeloid leukemia.

The rearrangement uses TRBV9 and TRBJ1-1; D is ambiguous. The germline gives CDR1 SGDLS, CDR2 YYNGEE. V lost 6 bases, J lost 1 base, and 7 bases lay in between. The CDR3 is made up of 12 amino acids. The CDR3 region has the DNA TGTGCCAGCACCAAACGGAACACTGAAGCTTTCTTT. Translated: CASTKRNTEAFF.

This chain connects TRBV6-5 to TRBJ2-1, with no clear D. Germline CDR1 reads MNHEY; CDR2 reads SVGAGI. Trimming removed 0 bases at V and 8 bases at J, with 8 bases between. CDR3 length equals 13 residues. CDR3 DNA sequence: TGTGCCAGCAGTTACTCGCTGTCGGATGAGCAGTTCTTC. This encodes CASSYSLSDEQFF.

The rearrangement links TRBV3-1 to TRBJ2-7; D possibly corresponds to TRBD2 (5 bases). In germline, CDR1 is LGHDT, CDR2 YNNKEL (reference sequence). V lost 0 bases and J 2 bases, leaving 26 bases between the germline ends. The CDR3 is 20 residues long. The CDR3 is CASSQEGPGKARTAAYEQYF. The CDR3 DNA is TGTGCCAGCAGCCAAGAAGGGCCTGGGAAGGCCCGGACTGCTGCCTACGAGCAGTACTTC.

The gene calls are TRBV4-1 and TRBJ1-2; the D gene is possibly TRBD1 (5 bases). There are 13 residues in the CDR3. From germline, CDR1 is MGHRA and CDR2 YSYEKL. V was shortened by 1 base and J by 6 bases, with 9 bases between the two germline ends. CDR3 in amino acids: CASSQGGRDGYTF. The CDR3 DNA sequence: TGCGCCAGCAGCCAAGGGGGCAGAGATGGCTACACCTTC.

This rearrangement joins TRBV7-9 to TRBJ1-2; 8 nucleotides agree with TRBD1. The trim removed 6 bases at V and 7 bases at J, leaving 10 bases unmatched. CDR1 SEHNR and CDR2 FQNEAQ come from the germline V gene (reference sequence). The CDR3 totals 14 residues. CDR3 DNA sequence: TGTGCCAGCAGACCCGGGACAGGCTTCGGTGGCTACACCTTC. This encodes CASRPGTGFGGYTF.

This clonotype turned up a few times. The chain links TRBV7-2 to TRBJ2-7; possibly TRBD1 or TRBD2 for D (5 bases each). The CDR3 is 14 residues long. The germline CDR1 and CDR2 sequences are SGHTA and FQGNSA. V lost 2 bases and J lost 4, with 12 bases in between. The CDR3 nucleotides are TGTGCCAGCAGCTTACCGCCGGGGCGGTACGAGCAGTACTTC. Its translation: CASSLPPGRYEQYF. The variable domain in full, completed from reference TRBV7-2 and TRBJ2-7, reads GAGVSQSPSNKVTEKGKDVELRCDPISGHTALYWYRQSLGQGLEFLIYFQGNSAPDKSGLPSDRFSAERTGGSVSTLTIQRTQQEDSAVYLCASSLPPGRYEQYFGPGTRLTVT.

Only a few counts were recorded for this clonotype. The CDR3 here is CASRYGRTGGYEQFF. The CDR3 DNA sequence: TGTGCCAGCAGATACGGCCGGACAGGCGGCTATGAGCAGTTCTTC. V gene TRBV27 combines with J gene TRBJ2-1; TRBD1 matches at 7 bases. The junction had 13 bases not matched to a gene; V was cut back by 6 bases and J by 8 bases. Germline CDR1 is MNHEY and CDR2 is SMNVEV (reference sequence). CDR3 size: 15 residues.

This chain joins TRBV11-2 and TRBJ2-3; D is perhaps TRBD2 (6 bases). Germline assignment: CDR1 SGHAT and CDR2 FQNNGV. There are 16 residues in the CDR3. V lost 5 bases to trimming and J lost 5 bases, with 20 bases between them. The CDR3 sequence is CASSRSFLPRGDTQYF. In DNA, the CDR3 is TGTGCCAGCAGCCGGAGTTTTTTACCGCGGGGAGATACGCAGTATTTT.

The chain carries TRBV7-9 and TRBJ1-1; D uncertain. Trimming stripped 5 bases from V and 7 bases from J, with 5 bases between. Germline V lookup: CDR1 SEHNR, CDR2 FQNEAQ (reference sequence). This CDR3 has 10 residues. This CDR3 is CASSVSEAFF. CDR3 DNA: TGTGCCAGCAGCGTCAGTGAAGCTTTCTTT.

This clonotype turned up a few times. The chain is built from TRBV24-1 and TRBJ2-2; 8 bases line up with TRBD2. CDR1 is KGHDR and CDR2 is SFDVKD in the germline V gene. This CDR3 region has 14 residues. Trimming cost V 7 bases and J 0 bases; bases outside gene matches: 0. The CDR3 sequence is CATRGLANTGELFF. Written as DNA, the CDR3 is TGTGCCACCAGGGGACTAGCGAACACCGGGGAGCTGTTTTTT.

The chain combines TRBV4-3 with TRBJ2-2; D is uncertain. This CDR3 is 14 amino acids long. The germline V gene has CDR1 LGHNA and CDR2 YSLEER. Trimming left V 6 bases short and J 0 bases short, with 8 bases between. The CDR3 coding sequence is TGCGCCAGCAGACTGGATGCGAACACCGGGGAGCTGTTTTTT. It specifies CASRLDANTGELFF.

This clonotype was counted many times. This chain joins TRBV29-1 and TRBJ2-7; D remains unclear. Germline V gives CDR1 SQVTM, CDR2 ANQGSEA. V gave up 2 bases and J gave up 4 bases, with 15 bases separating them. The CDR3 runs to 14 residues. The CDR3 region has the DNA TGCAGCGTTGAACTGCAAGGAGCCCAGTACGAGCAGTACTTC. It yields the protein CSVELQGAQYEQYF.

The CDR3 region is CASSLADSREGYEQYF. CDR3 coding DNA: TGTGCCAGCAGCTTAGCGGATTCGCGGGAGGGCTACGAGCAGTACTTC. The J gene is TRBJ2-7, the V gene TRBV7-2, with 9 bases fitting TRBD2. Looked up from germline, CDR1 is SGHTA and CDR2 is FQGNSA. V shed 0 bases, J shed 3 bases, and the junction held 6 bases outside the gene matches. This CDR3 is built from 16 residues. The whole variable domain, remainder taken from reference TRBV7-2 and TRBJ2-7, is GAGVSQSPSNKVTEKGKDVELRCDPISGHTALYWYRQSLGQGLEFLIYFQGNSAPDKSGLPSDRFSAERTGGSVSTLTIQRTQQEDSAVYLCASSLADSREGYEQYFGPGTRLTVT.

This clonotype was detected many times. V is TRBV4-3 and J is TRBJ2-2, with D possibly being TRBD2 (5 bases). This CDR3 is built from 19 residues. The germline V gene has CDR1 LGHNA and CDR2 YSLEER. The ends were cut back, 0 bases at V and 4 bases at J, with 21 bases in the middle. This CDR3 reads CASSQEWAGSFSSTGELFF. CDR3 nucleotide sequence: TGCGCCAGCAGCCAAGAATGGGCGGGTTCGTTTAGCAGCACCGGGGAGCTGTTTTTT.

By sample fraction, this clonotype is medium-sized. The chain is built from TRBV29-1 and TRBJ1-2; D unclear. Trimming removed 2 bases from V and 8 bases from J, with 18 bases in between. The CDR3 spans 14 residues. Germline loops: CDR1 SQVTM, CDR2 ANQGSEA. The CDR3: CSVEIREGKGGYTF. The CDR3 DNA sequence: TGCAGCGTTGAAATAAGGGAAGGGAAAGGCGGCTACACCTTC.

The chain recombines TRBV20-1 with TRBJ2-1, with 13 bases fitting TRBD2. The CDR3 is made up of 20 amino acids. V shed 3 bases, J shed 4 bases, and the junction held 18 bases outside the gene matches. The germline CDR1 and CDR2 sequences are DFQATT and SNEGSKA (reference sequence). The CDR3 loop is CSARVDDNRLAGGRYNEQFF. DNA of the CDR3: TGCAGTGCTAGGGTGGATGATAACCGACTAGCGGGAGGAAGGTACAATGAGCAGTTCTTC.

This clonotype was detected ten times or more. The genes are TRBV29-1 and TRBJ2-2, with 10 bases aligning to TRBD2. V dropped 3 bases and J dropped 0; count of bases not matched to a gene: 4. Germline V CDR1 and CDR2: SQVTM, ANQGSEA. This CDR3 has 16 residues. The chain's CDR3 is CSVEGLAGANTGELFF. The CDR3 nucleotides are TGCAGCGTTGAGGGCCTAGCGGGAGCGAACACCGGGGAGCTGTTTTTT.

This clonotype came up a few times. J is TRBJ2-7 and V is TRBV7-2; D may be TRBD2 (5 bases). Germline V gene sequence: CDR1 SGHTA, CDR2 FQGNSA. With 1 base removed from V and 0 bases from J, the gap between germline ends came to 13 bases. The CDR3 runs 16 residues. This chain's CDR3 is CASSLVPAGNSYEQYF. The CDR3 nucleotides are TGTGCCAGCAGCTTAGTTCCGGCGGGTAACTCCTACGAGCAGTACTTC. The complete variable domain, with remaining parts taken from reference TRBV7-2 and TRBJ2-7, reads GAGVSQSPSNKVTEKGKDVELRCDPISGHTALYWYRQSLGQGLEFLIYFQGNSAPDKSGLPSDRFSAERTGGSVSTLTIQRTQQEDSAVYLCASSLVPAGNSYEQYFGPGTRLTVT.

This clonotype occurred many times. This chain connects TRBV5-1 to TRBJ2-4, with D perhaps assigned TRBD1 or TRBD2 (5 bases each). This CDR3 is built from 15 residues. Germline lookup yields CDR1 SGHRS and CDR2 YFSETQ. V lost 0 bases and J 0 bases, leaving 7 bases between the germline ends. Written as DNA, the CDR3 is TGCGCCAGCAGCTTGGATGGGACAGCCAAAAACATTCAGTACTTC. Translating it yields CASSLDGTAKNIQYF.

In this sample, this clonotype turned up many times. V usage is TRBV18 and J usage is TRBJ2-1; 9 positions agree with TRBD2. V shed 2 bases and J 8 bases; nucleotides not matched to a gene: 7. Germline CDR1 is KGHSH and CDR2 is LQKENI. The CDR3 extends over 15 amino acids. The CDR3 DNA is TGTGCCAGCTCACCAATTGCGGGAGGGGGCCATGAGCAGTTCTTC. It yields the protein CASSPIAGGGHEQFF.

The chain joins TRBV7-4 to TRBJ1-5; D not certain. Germline V CDR1 and CDR2: SGHVT, SQSDAQ. Deletions cut 3 bases from V and 7 bases from J, with 4 bases between. The CDR3 sequence is 11 residues long. The CDR3 DNA follows: TGTGCCAGCAGCTTTTCCCAGCCCCAGCATTTT. This encodes CASSFSQPQHF.

A few counts support this clonotype. The chain recombines TRBV29-1 with TRBJ1-5; the match to TRBD1 covers 8 bases. After removal of 5 bases from V and 6 bases from J, the junction contained 3 bases not matched to a gene. This CDR3 region has 12 residues. Germline loops: CDR1 SQVTM, CDR2 ANQGSEA. The chain's CDR3 is CSVRTGGQPQHF. The CDR3 region has the DNA TGCAGCGTTAGAACAGGGGGTCAGCCCCAGCATTTT.

The CDR3 sequence is CASSDQGKDTQYF. The CDR3 DNA follows: TGTGCCAGCAGTGATCAGGGAAAGGATACGCAGTATTTT. The chain employs TRBV6-1 and TRBJ2-3; possible D gene TRBD1, 5 bases. The V end lost 3 bases, the J end lost 6 bases, and 10 bases lay between the germline ends. This CDR3 spans 13 amino acids. Germline V gives CDR1 MNHNS, CDR2 SASEGT.

This clonotype was seen more than once but under ten times. The chain links TRBV6-1 to TRBJ2-6; D remains unclear. V was clipped by 2 bases and J by 0 bases, with 11 bases between them. CDR1 and CDR2 from the germline V gene are MNHNS and SASEGT. CDR3 length equals 17 residues. In DNA, the CDR3 is TGTGCCAGCAGTGAAAGAGGACGGAGCTCTGGGGCCAACGTCCTGACTTTC. Amino acids: CASSERGRSSGANVLTF.

This clonotype appeared a few times. V usage is TRBV4-2 and J usage is TRBJ1-1; TRBD1 aligns across 11 bases. CDR1 and CDR2 (germline): LGHNA, YNFKEQ. The CDR3 has 15 amino acids. V shed 4 bases, J shed 5 bases, and the junction held 6 bases outside the gene matches. For the CDR3, the DNA is TGTGCCAGCAGCCTGAAGGGACAGGGGGGGACTGAAGCTTTCTTT. It yields the protein CASSLKGQGGTEAFF.

This clonotype has ten or more counts. The rearrangement uses TRBV28 and TRBJ2-3; TRBD1 aligns across 7 bases. Trimming cost V 6 bases and J 5 bases; bases outside gene matches: 20. The CDR3 is made up of 18 amino acids. Germline values: CDR1 MDHEN, CDR2 SYDVKM. The CDR3 sequence: CASSPKGIRQGVGDTQYF. CDR3 DNA: TGTGCCAGCAGCCCAAAGGGGATTCGGCAGGGGGTCGGAGATACGCAGTATTTT.